These 8 T cell receptor beta chains were all obtained from the same sample, sequenced in a study of OX40 agonist ivuxolimab in advanced cancers. The protocol used for the library was the immunoSEQ multiplex PCR assay. The source is immuneACCESS, and TCRdb retained only in-frame sequences with V and J called. Part of the clones is not carried over; for the studies checked, unresolved V genes explain less than half of this, and the remainder is unexplained. The sample table shows 90,000 to 150,000 clones, and approximately 90% are seen once. The ten top clones hold roughly 0.59% of the sample. Sample: CD4+ or CD8+ T cells sorted from blood, taken in a trial of the OX40 agonist ivuxolimab. These receptors were obtained from an adult with an advanced solid tumor such as melanoma, head and neck, liver or kidney cancer.

The CDR3 bases are TGTGCCAGCAGTTACCCCCCCAACTATGCTTTCTTT. Translation gives CASSYPPNYAFF. The chain combines TRBV2 with TRBJ1-1, with D unclear. Germline lookup yields CDR1 SNHLY and CDR2 FYNNEI. V dropped 5 bases and J dropped 11 bases, with 15 bases sitting between them. The CDR3 runs 12 residues.

The chain couples TRBV14 to TRBJ2-3; D unclear. CDR1 is SGHDN and CDR2 is FVKESK in the germline V gene. V was clipped by 1 base and J by 0 bases, with 8 bases between them. The CDR3 is made up of 15 amino acids. CDR3 bases: TGTGCCAGCAGCCAAGCAGGATTTAGCACAGATACGCAGTATTTT. Protein product: CASSQAGFSTDTQYF.

The CDR3 bases are TGTGCCATCAGTGAGTCTAAGGAGGTGGAGCAGTTCTTC. It specifies CAISESKEVEQFF. The chain combines TRBV10-3 with TRBJ2-1; a weak D match, TRBD2 (5 bases). Germline V lookup: CDR1 ENHRY, CDR2 SYGVKD. V was cut by 0 bases and J by 10 bases, with 10 bases left in between. The CDR3 is 13 residues long.

V and J are TRBV9 and TRBJ1-1; tentative D call: TRBD1 (5 bases). Trimming cost V 2 bases and J 1 base, with 12 bases left between them. CDR3 length: 15 amino acids. The germline CDR1 and CDR2 sequences are SGDLS and YYNGEE. The CDR3 DNA sequence: TGTGCCAGCAGCGTGGACACCTTCTCGAACACTGAAGCTTTCTTT. This translates into CASSVDTFSNTEAFF.

The chain combines TRBV30 with TRBJ2-7, with 7 positions matching TRBD2. The CDR3 loop spans 13 amino acids. Germline V gene lookup returns CDR1 GTSNPN and CDR2 SVGIG (reference sequence). Losses at the gene ends were 2 bases for V and 7 bases for J; bases not matched to a gene: 8. CDR3 DNA sequence: TGTGCCTGGAGTCGGAGCGGGGCTATGGAGCAGTACTTC. This sequence encodes CAWSRSGAMEQYF.

The V gene is TRBV18, the J gene TRBJ2-3; D is unclear. Germline lookup yields CDR1 KGHSH and CDR2 LQKENI. This CDR3 spans 14 amino acids. Trimming took off 1 base at V and 1 base at J, with 6 bases between the two ends. The CDR3 protein is CASSPQAGTDTQYF. The DNA of the CDR3 is TGTGCCAGCTCACCACAGGCAGGCACAGATACGCAGTATTTT.

This sequence joins TRBV6-5 and TRBJ2-6; D is uncertain. The germline CDR1 and CDR2 sequences are MNHEY and SVGAGI. The V and J ends lost 0 bases and 0 bases respectively, with 6 bases between them. This CDR3 region has 16 residues. The CDR3 reads CASSYSDSSGANVLTF. CDR3 bases: TGTGCCAGCAGTTACTCCGATAGCTCTGGGGCCAACGTCCTGACTTTC.

The V call is TRBV29-1, the J call TRBJ1-1; D is unresolved. The CDR3 length is 12 residues. Per germline, CDR1 SQVTM and CDR2 ANQGSEA. Trimming took off 4 bases at V and 2 bases at J, with 8 bases between the two ends. The CDR3 loop reads CSVAGPNTEAFF. The CDR3 DNA reads TGCAGCGTTGCGGGCCCAAACACTGAAGCTTTCTTT.